This entry is about one T cell receptor beta chain. What it recognizes is unknown. This entry belongs to a study of identical twins. Study-wide findings and caveats: With beta out-of-frame sequences, excess sharing by twins was weaker.

Germline V gene lookup returns CDR1 SGHDN and CDR2 FVKESK. The CDR3 contains 15 residues. After removal of 3 bases from V and 4 bases from J, the junction contained 8 bases not matched to a gene. Via MiXCR, TCRdb re-called the 5' RACE reads, giving one row per CDR3 protein. Counted here are 240,000 or so distinct CDR3 sequences, roughly 7% occurring once; the ten biggest clones make up under 4%. The same sample was also studied in work on yellow fever vaccine responses in identical twins.

The chain links TRBV14 to TRBJ2-5; 7 bases align to TRBD1. The receptor was derived from a young woman in good health. The sequenced sample consisted of memory (CD45RO+) T cells sorted from blood. CDR3 amino acids: CASSHVGAGGETQYF. In DNA form, the CDR3 reads TGTGCCAGCAGCCACGTTGGGGCAGGGGGAGAGACCCAGTACTTC.